Listed below are T cell receptor beta chains from one sample, sequenced in a study of naive and memory T cell subsets. Each CDR3 protein is one row after TCRdb ran MiXCR on the UMI-ligation and nested PCR reads. The sample gives roughly 150,000 distinct CDR3 sequences, roughly 22% of which show up once; 0.11% is in the top ten. The sequenced sample consisted of naive CD4+ T cells from blood. The receptors stem from a human donor in good health. The CDR3 runs from the conserved cysteine through the conserved F or W. The order of the fields is V gene, J gene, CDR3 protein.

TRBV18	TRBJ2-1	CASSIATQGEQFF
TRBV3-1	TRBJ1-5	CASSSLTASQPQHF
TRBV3-1	TRBJ2-2	CASSQAGGLSGELFF
TRBV6-2/TRBV6-3	TRBJ2-1	CASSYFYNEQFF
TRBV28	TRBJ1-6	CASLGALTRDSPLHF
TRBV20-1	TRBJ2-1	CSAKGNRSYNEQFF
TRBV27	TRBJ2-7	CASSLSIGGPRNEQYF
TRBV29-1	TRBJ2-1	CSVEVELAGINEQFF
TRBV12-3/TRBV12-4	TRBJ1-3	CASSGLSFSGNTIYF
TRBV6-5	TRBJ2-7	CASRALLWTGQTYEQYF
TRBV7-8	TRBJ2-5	CASSLGLAGGYQETQYF
TRBV7-2	TRBJ1-5	CASSRTGKNQPQHF
TRBV29-1	TRBJ2-7	CSVATRLAGVEQYF
TRBV28	TRBJ1-5	CASSFEPVGQPQHF
TRBV19	TRBJ1-1	CASSKGQGVDTEAFF
TRBV6-6	TRBJ1-1	CASSALAPGTGRNTEAFF
TRBV12-3/TRBV12-4	TRBJ1-1	CASSREMNTEAFF
TRBV7-9	TRBJ1-3	CASSLGGGVSGNTIYF
TRBV5-4	TRBJ1-1	CASSPETSNTEAFF
TRBV6-6	TRBJ2-1	CASRSGPPRNEQFF
TRBV5-1	TRBJ2-1	CASSRGTPPQDEQFF
TRBV9	TRBJ2-3	CASSGPSGYTDTQYF
TRBV7-9	TRBJ1-2	CASSASVPRGRGPNGYTF
TRBV28	TRBJ1-3	CASSLARTGGEGNTIYF
TRBV10-1	TRBJ2-1	CPSSDGGSYNEQFF
TRBV7-2	TRBJ2-1	CASSLGTEYNEQFF
TRBV6-2/TRBV6-3	TRBJ2-5	CASSYPALAGGPPATQYF
TRBV9	TRBJ2-5	CASSAGQGPWTQYF
TRBV4-1	TRBJ2-3	CASSQRLGSTDTQYF
TRBV24-1	TRBJ2-3	CATSSRQGPTDTQYF
TRBV12-3/TRBV12-4	TRBJ1-3	CASSPRQGRGPGNTIYF
TRBV28	TRBJ2-3	CASSFQVRTSTQYF
TRBV12-3/TRBV12-4	TRBJ2-7	CASSLSGAGEQYF
TRBV7-3	TRBJ2-1	CASSPRGSGRGGSYNEQFF
TRBV5-1	TRBJ2-3	CASSTGHSTDTQYF
TRBV28	TRBJ2-3	CASSRPGLQSKADTQYF
TRBV7-2	TRBJ2-7	CASSLNPSHGATYEQYF
TRBV5-6	TRBJ2-7	CASFQGTSYEQYF
TRBV3-1	TRBJ1-1	CASSLMNTEAFF
TRBV7-2	TRBJ1-5	CASSLSLGNQPQHF
TRBV28	TRBJ2-7	CASRLTSGRGYEQYF
TRBV7-2	TRBJ2-5	CASSLAYQETQYF
TRBV6-5	TRBJ1-1	CASSYSLWQPEAFF
TRBV28	TRBJ2-7	CASSLAGGPGQYF
TRBV6-2/TRBV6-3	TRBJ2-7	CASSPPMGQGSYEQYF
TRBV20-1	TRBJ2-1	CSAFGQFSYNEQFF
TRBV3-1	TRBJ2-7	CASRPGLAGASYEQYF
TRBV20-1	TRBJ2-4	CSATGLAGQGIQYF
TRBV12-3/TRBV12-4	TRBJ1-2	CASSPGGGSSGYTF
TRBV29-1	TRBJ1-2	CSVKTGGSNYGYTF